The 10 T cell receptor beta chains given below trace back to one sample, sequenced in a study of T cell responses to AZD1222 COVID-19 vaccine. Method: immunoSEQ multiplex PCR; TCRdb's copy keeps in-frame clones and lacks some. The sample gives 90,000 to 150,000 clones, roughly nine tenths of which show up once; roughly 10% is in the top ten. The sequencing used peripheral blood, collected on day 0 of AZD1222 vaccination. The origin of the receptors is an adult in good health.

The rearrangement uses TRBV24-1 and TRBJ2-3, with D tentatively TRBD2 (5 bases). Trimming stripped 3 bases from V and 2 bases from J, with 11 bases between. CDR1 KGHDR and CDR2 SFDVKD come from the germline V gene. CDR3 length: 15 amino acids. CDR3 in amino acids: CATSDPASPTDTQYF. DNA for the CDR3: TGTGCCACCAGTGATCCGGCTAGCCCCACAGATACGCAGTATTTT.

CDR3 residues: CASSLRLATLNTGELFF. In DNA form, the CDR3 reads TGTGCCAGCAGTTTACGATTGGCGACTCTGAACACCGGGGAGCTGTTTTTT. The chain has TRBV27 and TRBJ2-2, with D hard to call. Between the trimmed V and J ends, which lost 2 bases and 1 base, there was a span of 14 bases. Germline CDR1 is MNHEY and CDR2 is SMNVEV (reference sequence). CDR3 size: 17 residues.

V is TRBV29-1 and J is TRBJ2-1, with a possible D match to TRBD2 (6 bases). Trimming removed 6 bases from V and 3 bases from J, with 15 bases in between. The CDR3 totals 14 residues. In germline, CDR1 is SQVTM, CDR2 ANQGSEA. The CDR3 loop is CSVALRGIYNEQFF. CDR3 nucleotide sequence: TGCAGCGTCGCACTACGGGGGATCTACAATGAGCAGTTCTTC.

The CDR3 sequence: CASSEGRDRPSYEQYF. In nucleotides, the CDR3 is TGCGCCAGCAGTGAGGGCAGGGATCGGCCCTCCTACGAGCAGTACTTC. This rearrangement joins TRBV10-2 to TRBJ2-7, with D perhaps TRBD1 (5 bases). This CDR3 spans 16 amino acids. With 2 bases removed from V and 0 bases from J, the gap between germline ends came to 14 bases. Germline lookup yields CDR1 WSHSY and CDR2 SAAADI.

V usage is TRBV6-1 and J usage is TRBJ2-5; 10 bases line up with TRBD2. Germline assignment: CDR1 MNHNS and CDR2 SASEGT. The CDR3 spans 15 residues. V lost 3 bases and J lost 0; bases outside the gene matches: 1. The CDR3 nucleotides are TGTGCCAGCAGTGATAGCGGGGGGTACCAAGAGACCCAGTACTTC. Translated, it gives CASSDSGGYQETQYF.

The chain's CDR3 is CASSLGQGASWQETQYF. The CDR3 DNA sequence: TGCGCCAGCAGCTTAGGACAGGGGGCAAGTTGGCAAGAGACCCAGTACTTC. The chain uses TRBV5-1 and TRBJ2-5, with 11 bases identical to TRBD1. This CDR3 region has 17 residues. Unmatched junction bases numbered 8, after V lost 2 bases and J lost 2 bases. CDR1 SGHRS and CDR2 YFSETQ come from the germline V gene.

V usage is TRBV2 and J usage is TRBJ2-5; the match to TRBD1 covers 9 bases. V dropped 6 bases and J dropped 4; count of bases not matched to a gene: 6. The germline CDR1 and CDR2 sequences are SNHLY and FYNNEI. The CDR3 extends over 14 amino acids. The CDR3 sequence is CASSEQGAGETQYF. CDR3 nucleotides: TGTGCCAGCAGCGAACAGGGGGCCGGAGAGACCCAGTACTTC.

The rearrangement links TRBV5-1 to TRBJ2-7; 13 bases align to TRBD2. CDR1 and CDR2 from the germline V gene are SGHRS and YFSETQ. Germline trimming cut 4 bases from V and 6 bases from J; bases unmatched to any gene: 7. CDR3 length equals 15 residues. The CDR3 nucleotides read TGCGCCAGCAGCCTTAGCACTAGCGGGAGGGGCGAGCAGTACTTC. It is translated as CASSLSTSGRGEQYF.

This chain connects TRBV18 to TRBJ2-3; D may be TRBD1 (5 bases). Germline V lookup: CDR1 KGHSH, CDR2 LQKENI. The CDR3 runs to 16 residues. V lost 3 bases to trimming and J lost 3 bases, with 16 bases between them. The CDR3 loop reads CASSPTISRATDTQYF. The DNA for the CDR3 is TGTGCCAGCTCACCGACGATATCCAGGGCAACAGATACGCAGTATTTT. The complete variable domain, with remaining parts taken from reference TRBV18 and TRBJ2-3, reads NAGVMQNPRHLVRRRGQEARLRCSPMKGHSHVYWYRQLPEEGLKFMVYLQKENIIDESGMPKERFSAEFPKEGPSILRIQQVVRGDSAAYFCASSPTISRATDTQYFGPGTRLTVL.

The chain links TRBV19 to TRBJ1-3; 7 bases fit TRBD1. Trimming removed 4 bases from V and 3 bases from J; junction bases left unmatched: 3. Germline-derived CDR1 and CDR2 are LNHDA and SQIVND (reference sequence). This CDR3 is 14 amino acids long. The CDR3 is CASSTYRGGNTIYF. As DNA, the CDR3 is TGTGCCAGTAGTACTTACAGGGGTGGAAACACCATATATTTT. Using reference TRBV19 and TRBJ1-3 for the parts outside the CDR3, the full variable domain is DGGITQSPKYLFRKEGQNVTLSCEQNLNHDAMYWYRQDPGQGLRLIYYSQIVNDFQKGDIAEGYSVSREKKESFPLTVTSAQKNPTAFYLCASSTYRGGNTIYFGEGSWLTVV.